Detailed here is one TCR beta chain. The sample is drawn from a study of T cell changes during pregnancy in multiple sclerosis. This CDR3 is 18 amino acids long. CDR1 and CDR2 from the germline V gene are SGHRS and YFSETQ. V shed 4 bases, J shed 2 bases, and the junction held 10 bases outside the gene matches. Profiled with immunoSEQ multiplex PCR; TCRdb holds only in-frame clones, not every one. Among around 50,000 clones listed, just under 95% were seen once. This clonotype was sampled from a female donor with multiple sclerosis, enrolled in a pregnancy study. The sample here was CD8+ T cells from peripheral blood mononuclear cells, taken in the first trimester of pregnancy. J is TRBJ2-3 and V is TRBV5-1; 13 bases map to TRBD2. This chain's CDR3 is CASSLSGTSGTFTDTQYF. The CDR3 DNA reads TGCGCCAGCAGCCTTAGCGGGACTAGCGGGACGTTCACAGATACGCAGTATTTT.